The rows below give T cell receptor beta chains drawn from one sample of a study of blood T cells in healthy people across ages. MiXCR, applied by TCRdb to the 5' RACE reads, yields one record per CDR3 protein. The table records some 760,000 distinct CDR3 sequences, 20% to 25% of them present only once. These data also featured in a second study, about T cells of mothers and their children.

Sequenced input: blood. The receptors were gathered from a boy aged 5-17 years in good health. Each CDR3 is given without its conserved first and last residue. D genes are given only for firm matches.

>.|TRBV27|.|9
ASKFLHEQY
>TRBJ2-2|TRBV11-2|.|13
ASSPTGTNTGELF
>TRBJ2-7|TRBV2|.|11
ASKGSTSYEQY
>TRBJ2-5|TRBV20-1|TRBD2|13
SAPWTSGDQETQY
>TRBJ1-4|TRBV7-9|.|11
ASEGSEGEKLF
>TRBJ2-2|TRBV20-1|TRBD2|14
SARDGTSGLTGELF
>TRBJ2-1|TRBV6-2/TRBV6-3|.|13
ASTERAPSYNEQF
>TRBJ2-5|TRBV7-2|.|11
ASSLGTEQTQY
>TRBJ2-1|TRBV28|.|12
ASLKRSSYNEQF
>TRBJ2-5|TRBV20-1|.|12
SDPDVTLGETQY
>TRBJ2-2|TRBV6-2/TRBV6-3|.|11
ASGQSNTGELF
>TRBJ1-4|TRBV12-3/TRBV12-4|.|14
ASSLIYRGKGEKLF
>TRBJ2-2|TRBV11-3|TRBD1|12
ASSTGVGAGELF
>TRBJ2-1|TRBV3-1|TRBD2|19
ASSQEGSEASGTLLANEQF
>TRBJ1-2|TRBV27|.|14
ASSFTWQRTPRGYT
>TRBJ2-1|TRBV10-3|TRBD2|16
AISRTSGRGTYYNEQF
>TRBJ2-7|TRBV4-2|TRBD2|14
ASSQDWLAGGGEQY
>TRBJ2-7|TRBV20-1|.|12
SARGTQKTYEQY
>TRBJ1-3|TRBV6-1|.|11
ASSEARGNAIY
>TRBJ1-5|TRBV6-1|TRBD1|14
ASSPGQLNSNQPQH
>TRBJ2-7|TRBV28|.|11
ASSRQLNYEQY
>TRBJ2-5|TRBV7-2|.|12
ASSQLGGRETQY
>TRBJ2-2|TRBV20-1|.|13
SARDRRTNTGELF
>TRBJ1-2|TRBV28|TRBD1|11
ASSNTGGWGYT
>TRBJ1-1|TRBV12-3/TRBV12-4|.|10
ASSSGASEAF
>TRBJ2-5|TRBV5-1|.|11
ASSLLVAETQY
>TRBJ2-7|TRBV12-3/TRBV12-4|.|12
ASSPWSYGYEQY
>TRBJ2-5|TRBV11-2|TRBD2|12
ASSLPGGFETQY
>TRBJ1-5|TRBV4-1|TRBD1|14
ASRAITGDSSQPQH
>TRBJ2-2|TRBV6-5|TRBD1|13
ASSFRDRRTGELF
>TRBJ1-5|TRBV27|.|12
ASSVQGHNQPQH
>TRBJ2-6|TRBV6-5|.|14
ASSYKLRSGANVLT
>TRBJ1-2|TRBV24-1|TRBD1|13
ATSDPPGTGGGYT
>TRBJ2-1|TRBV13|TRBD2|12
ASSGGGPDNEQF
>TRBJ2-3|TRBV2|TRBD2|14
ASSEILAGGSDTQY
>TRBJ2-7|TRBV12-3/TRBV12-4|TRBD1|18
ASSSRRSRTGVGVGYEQY
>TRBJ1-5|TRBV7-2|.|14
ASSLEGRTANQPQH
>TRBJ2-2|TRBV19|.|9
ASSMYGELF
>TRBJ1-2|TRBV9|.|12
ASSVAVGSYGYT
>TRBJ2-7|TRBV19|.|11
ATRDTLTYEQY
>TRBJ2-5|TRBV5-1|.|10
ASKDLGETQY
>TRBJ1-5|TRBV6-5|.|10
ASSGPMEPQH
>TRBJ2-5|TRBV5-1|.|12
ASKVSEDQETQY
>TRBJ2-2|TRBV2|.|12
ASSEVLVPGELF
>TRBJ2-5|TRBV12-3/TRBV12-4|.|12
ASSFNSVGETQY
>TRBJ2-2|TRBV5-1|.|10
ASNSGTGELF
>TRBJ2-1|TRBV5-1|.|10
ASSLEVGEQF
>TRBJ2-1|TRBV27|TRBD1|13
ASSLQDRAYNEQF
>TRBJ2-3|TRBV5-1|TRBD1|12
ASSLWGQEDTQY
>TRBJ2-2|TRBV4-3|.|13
ASSQDGVGTGELF
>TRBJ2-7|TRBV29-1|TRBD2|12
SVRGLAIDGEQY
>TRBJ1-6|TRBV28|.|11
ASSHFASSPLH
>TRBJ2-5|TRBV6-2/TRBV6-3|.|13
ASSYSRQQQETQY